Below are 10 T cell receptor beta chains sequenced from a single sample in a study of T cell responses to AZD1222 COVID-19 vaccine. Assay used: immunoSEQ multiplex PCR; TCRdb lists only in-frame clones, some missing. Of 55,000 to 80,000 clones in the sample, 84% are singletons; the top ten hold roughly 9.8%. The sequencing here drew on peripheral blood, taken on day 0 of AZD1222 vaccination. These receptors all come from an adult in good health.

The chain combines TRBV2 with TRBJ2-2; tentatively, D is TRBD2 (7 bases). Between the trimmed V and J ends, which lost 7 bases and 5 bases, there was a span of 23 bases. The CDR3 consists of 17 residues. Germline V lookup: CDR1 SNHLY, CDR2 FYNNEI. The CDR3 loop is CASTSTRGGPTTGELFF. CDR3 bases: TGTGCCAGCACCTCGACTCGCGGGGGCCCCACGACCGGGGAGCTGTTTTTT. Combining the CDR3 with reference TRBV2 and TRBJ2-2 gives the whole variable domain EPEVTQTPSHQVTQMGQEVILRCVPISNHLYFYWYRQILGQKVEFLVSFYNNEISEKSEIFDDQFSVERPDGSNFTLKIRSTKLEDSAMYFCASTSTRGGPTTGELFFGEGSRLTVL.

The V call is TRBV7-4, the J call TRBJ1-3; D remains unclear. V lost 2 bases, J lost 4 bases, and 9 bases lay in between. Looked up from germline, CDR1 is SGHVT and CDR2 is SQSDAQ. The CDR3 is 14 amino acids. CDR3 sequence reads: CASSLSQRGNTIYF. CDR3 coding DNA: TGTGCCAGCAGCTTATCCCAAAGGGGAAACACCATATATTTT. Complete variable domain (other parts from reference TRBV7-4 and TRBJ1-3): GAGVSQSPRYKVAKRGRDVALRCDSISGHVTLYWYRQTLGQGSEVLTYSQSDAQRDKSGRPSGRFSAERPERSVSTLKIQRTEQGDSAVYLCASSLSQRGNTIYFGEGSWLTVV.

This chain connects TRBV5-5 to TRBJ2-7, with D perhaps matching TRBD1 or TRBD2 (5 bases each). Trimming cost V 2 bases and J 0 bases, with 12 bases left between them. The CDR3 runs 15 residues. The V gene's germline CDR1 is SGHKS and CDR2 YYEKEE (reference sequence). The CDR3 region is CASSFGAIHSYEQYF. CDR3 nucleotides: TGTGCCAGCAGCTTCGGGGCCATCCACTCCTACGAGCAGTACTTC.

V usage is TRBV29-1 and J usage is TRBJ1-5; 8 bases fit TRBD1. CDR3 length: 13 amino acids. V shed 4 bases, J shed 5 bases, and the junction held 4 bases outside the gene matches. Germline CDR1 reads SQVTM; CDR2 reads ANQGSEA. CDR3 DNA: TGCAGCGTTGTCGAACAGGGGGATCAGCCCCAGCATTTT. It yields the protein CSVVEQGDQPQHF.

The genes are TRBV19 and TRBJ2-2, with 11 bases lining up with TRBD1. CDR3 size: 15 residues. Trimming at V came to 7 bases and at J to 6 bases, leaving 7 bases not matched to a gene. CDR1 LNHDA and CDR2 SQIVND come from the germline V gene (reference sequence). The CDR3 here is CASTPGTGGSGELFF. The CDR3 region has the DNA TGTGCCAGTACCCCGGGGACAGGGGGTTCCGGGGAGCTGTTTTTT. Supplemented by reference TRBV19 and TRBJ2-2, the full variable domain reads DGGITQSPKYLFRKEGQNVTLSCEQNLNHDAMYWYRQDPGQGLRLIYYSQIVNDFQKGDIAEGYSVSREKKESFPLTVTSAQKNPTAFYLCASTPGTGGSGELFFGEGSRLTVL.

The V gene is TRBV2, the J gene TRBJ1-6, with 9 bases identical to TRBD1. The CDR3 has 13 amino acids. With 7 bases clipped from V and 9 bases from J, the junction kept 4 bases outside the gene matches. The germline CDR1 and CDR2 sequences are SNHLY and FYNNEI. The CDR3 sequence is CASTGTGSSPLHF. The CDR3 DNA reads as TGTGCCAGCACCGGGACAGGGAGTTCACCCCTCCACTTT.

The J gene is TRBJ2-1, the V gene TRBV5-1; tentative D call: TRBD2 (5 bases). The V and J ends lost 4 bases and 4 bases respectively, with 12 bases between them. Germline-derived CDR1 and CDR2 are SGHRS and YFSETQ. This CDR3 region has 14 residues. CDR3 loop: CASSPGAAYNEQFF. Written as DNA, the CDR3 is TGCGCCAGCAGCCCTGGAGCGGCTTACAATGAGCAGTTCTTC.

The DNA for the CDR3 is TGCGCCAGCTACACGGGACTAGCGGGGGCAGCTGAGCAGTTCTTC. It is translated as CASYTGLAGAAEQFF. The chain couples TRBV10-2 to TRBJ2-1; 14 bases are a match to TRBD2. Losses at the gene ends were 8 bases for V and 9 bases for J; bases not matched to a gene: 9. The CDR3 spans 15 residues. Germline loops: CDR1 WSHSY, CDR2 SAAADI.

V and J are TRBV6-2 or TRBV6-3 and TRBJ1-5; 8 bases align to TRBD1. The trim removed 5 bases at V and 1 base at J, leaving 4 bases unmatched. From germline, CDR1 is MNHEY and CDR2 SVGEGT. The CDR3 extends over 15 amino acids. CDR3 in amino acids: CASSKTGASNQPQHF. The DNA of the CDR3 is TGTGCCAGCAGTAAGACAGGGGCCAGCAATCAGCCCCAGCATTTT.

J is TRBJ1-4 and V is TRBV19; possible D gene TRBD1, 5 bases. V lost 4 bases and J 6 bases, leaving 15 bases between the germline ends. Germline loops: CDR1 LNHDA, CDR2 SQIVND (reference sequence). This CDR3 contains 15 residues. CDR3: CASSTGRTSDEKLFF. The CDR3 coding sequence is TGTGCCAGTAGTACGGGAAGGACAAGCGATGAAAAACTGTTTTTT.